This TCR beta chain was sequenced for a study of cytomegalovirus exposure and HLA in healthy donors. Findings and limits, study-wide: It emerged from a later analysis that several of the most significant clusters appeared to be linked to common viral pathogens.

PCR employed 60 Vbeta and 13 Jbeta primers. The data were produced by immunoSEQ multiplex PCR, yet TCRdb's version contains in-frame clones alone and is incomplete. The sample yields approximately 170,000 clones, roughly 70% seen once. The V end lost 8 bases, the J end lost 0 bases, and 17 bases lay between the germline ends. The CDR3 is 16 amino acids. Per germline, CDR1 MNHEY and CDR2 SMNVEV (reference sequence). Of note for this clone: The target antigen is unknown.

The receptor was derived from a woman in her 40s in good health and CMV-seropositive. The rearrangement uses TRBV27 and TRBJ1-5, with TRBD1 as a possible D gene (6 bases). Sequencing input: PBMCs. CDR3 bases: TGTGCCAGCTCCCAACAGGGCTTCCTTAGCAATCAGCCCCAGCATTTT. This translates into CASSQQGFLSNQPQHF.